The 25 T cell receptor beta chains below come from one sample, sequenced in a study of T cell responses to AZD1222 COVID-19 vaccine. Sequencing used immunoSEQ multiplex PCR; TCRdb keeps in-frame clones, though not all of them. The sample yields over 85,000 clones, over 75% seen once. The specimen comprised peripheral blood, sampled on day 0 of AZD1222 vaccination. The receptors originated from an adult in good health.

The J gene is TRBJ1-4, the V gene TRBV28, with TRBD1 matching 7 bases. Germline CDR1 is MDHEN and CDR2 is SYDVKM. The CDR3 has 15 amino acids. The trim removed 4 bases at V and 8 bases at J, leaving 10 bases unmatched. The CDR3 here is CASSSHQGVREKLFF. DNA for the CDR3: TGTGCCAGCAGTTCTCATCAGGGGGTCCGAGAAAAACTGTTTTTT.

The V call is TRBV25-1, the J call TRBJ1-2; the D is unclear. This CDR3 has 11 residues. V lost 5 bases to trimming and J lost 5 bases, with 6 bases between them. Germline V gene lookup returns CDR1 MGHDK and CDR2 SYGVNS. CDR3 residues: CASSRGYGYTF. The CDR3 DNA follows: TGTGCCAGCAGTCGGGGTTATGGCTACACCTTC.

The chain recombines TRBV30 with TRBJ1-5; D ambiguous. V was shortened by 0 bases and J by 2 bases, with 11 bases between the two germline ends. The germline CDR1 and CDR2 sequences are GTSNPN and SVGIG (reference sequence). This CDR3 region has 15 residues. CDR3 DNA sequence: TGTGCCTGGAGTGTAGGTGGAGATCGCAATCAGCCCCAGCATTTT. It is translated as CAWSVGGDRNQPQHF.

The rearrangement links TRBV3-1 (or the pseudogene TRBV3-2) to TRBJ2-3; a possible D gene is TRBD1 (6 bases). Germline loops: CDR1 LGHDT, CDR2 YNNKEL (reference sequence). Trimming took 4 bases from V and 2 from J, leaving 13 bases between them. The CDR3 consists of 15 residues. CDR3 coding DNA: TGTGCCAGCAGCCGTCAGGGGACCAACACAGATACGCAGTATTTT. Protein: CASSRQGTNTDTQYF.

The rearrangement joins TRBV7-2 to TRBJ2-7; D assignment may be TRBD1 or TRBD2 (5 bases each). Between the trimmed V and J ends, which lost 1 base and 3 bases, there was a span of 10 bases. The germline gives CDR1 SGHTA, CDR2 FQGNSA. This CDR3 has 14 amino acids. The CDR3 protein is CASSLGGVRYEQYF. CDR3 in DNA: TGTGCCAGCAGCTTAGGAGGGGTACGCTACGAGCAGTACTTC.

The gene calls are TRBV28 and TRBJ2-7; 10 bases fit TRBD1. The germline V gene has CDR1 MDHEN and CDR2 SYDVKM. CDR3 length: 19 amino acids. Trimming cost V 7 bases and J 2 bases; bases outside gene matches: 20. The CDR3 DNA is TGTGCCAGCACTTCCGGGTTGGGGAGTGCGGGACAGGGGACCTACGAGCAGTACTTC. Protein: CASTSGLGSAGQGTYEQYF.

This CDR3 reads CASSSAGINQPQHF. In DNA, the CDR3 is TGTGCCAGCAGTTCGGCGGGTATCAATCAGCCCCAGCATTTT. This chain connects TRBV28 to TRBJ1-5; D gene unclear. The CDR3 is made up of 14 amino acids. Trimming stripped 4 bases from V and 3 bases from J, with 10 bases between. CDR1 is MDHEN and CDR2 is SYDVKM in the germline V gene.

The chain is built from TRBV2 and TRBJ1-5; 7 bases line up with TRBD1. The last part of the DNA fits TRBJ2-3 better; the J call may be wrong. The CDR3 is 15 residues long. The germline gives CDR1 SNHLY, CDR2 FYNNEI. DNA for the CDR3: TGTGCCAGCAGTACAGGGGCGGTAATCAATCAGCCCCAGTATTTT. It is translated as CASSTGAVINQPQYF.

This clone appeared a few times. The chain links TRBV9 to TRBJ2-2, with D perhaps matching TRBD2 (5 bases). The germline V gene has CDR1 SGDLS and CDR2 YYNGEE. This CDR3 has 16 residues. Trimming stripped 0 bases from V and 1 base from J, with 10 bases between. The CDR3 region is CASSVETGLNTGELFF. For the CDR3, the DNA is TGTGCCAGCAGCGTAGAAACGGGGTTGAACACCGGGGAGCTGTTTTTT.

The chain uses TRBV11-3 and TRBJ1-1; D gene unclear. Looked up from germline, CDR1 is SGHNT and CDR2 is YENEEA. The V and J ends lost 1 base and 12 bases respectively, with 12 bases between them. This CDR3 comprises 12 residues. Written as DNA, the CDR3 is TGTGCCAGCAGCTTAGGTATCCAGGCCCCTTTCTTT. Protein product: CASSLGIQAPFF.

V usage is TRBV5-1 and J usage is TRBJ2-3; maybe TRBD2 (6 bases). This CDR3 contains 14 residues. In germline, CDR1 is SGHRS, CDR2 YFSETQ. V lost 2 bases, J lost 4 bases, and 11 bases lay in between. The CDR3 sequence is CASSFFGSPDTQYF. CDR3 bases: TGCGCCAGCAGCTTTTTCGGGAGCCCAGATACGCAGTATTTT.

The chain couples TRBV7-2 to TRBJ2-7; 10 bases map to TRBD2. CDR1 and CDR2 from the germline V gene are SGHTA and FQGNSA. V trimming: 1 base; J trimming: 6 bases; junction bases outside the gene matches: 6. The CDR3 is 15 amino acids. The CDR3 bases are TGTGCCAGCAGCTTAGGCGGTAGCGGGAGGTTCGAGCAGTACTTC. It encodes CASSLGGSGRFEQYF.

The chain combines TRBV7-9 with TRBJ2-7; D possibly uses TRBD1 or TRBD2 (5 bases each). Trimming took 5 bases from V and 3 from J, leaving 14 bases between them. Per germline, CDR1 SEHNR and CDR2 FQNEAQ (reference sequence). The CDR3 length is 14 residues. DNA of the CDR3: TGTGCCAGCAGCCCTGGCTTGGGGGTCTACGAGCAGTACTTC. Protein product: CASSPGLGVYEQYF.

The genes are TRBV3-1 (or the pseudogene TRBV3-2) and TRBJ2-1; 10 nucleotides align to TRBD1. The J segment lost 15 bases and the V segment lost 4 bases, leaving 27 bases of the junction unmatched. Germline V gene lookup returns CDR1 LGHDT and CDR2 YNNKEL (reference sequence). This CDR3 comprises 19 residues. The CDR3 loop is CASSLGTGADQRMSGSPFF. DNA of the CDR3: TGTGCCAGCAGCCTCGGGACAGGGGCGGATCAGAGAATGAGCGGGAGTCCGTTCTTC.

The V gene is TRBV30, the J gene TRBJ2-4; D may be TRBD1 or TRBD2 (5 bases each). The V end lost 3 bases, the J end lost 0 bases, and 9 bases lay between the germline ends. This CDR3 comprises 14 residues. Germline V gene data show CDR1 as GTSNPN and CDR2 as SVGIG (reference sequence). Here the CDR3 DNA reads TGTGCCTGGAGCAGGGAGCTAGCCAAAAACATTCAGTACTTC. Its translation: CAWSRELAKNIQYF.

This chain connects TRBV14 to TRBJ1-6; 7 bases agree with TRBD1. Germline trimming cut 5 bases from V and 2 bases from J; bases unmatched to any gene: 6. Germline lookup yields CDR1 SGHDN and CDR2 FVKESK. The CDR3 has 16 residues. CDR3 protein: CASSSEGAAYNSPLHF. CDR3 nucleotides: TGTGCCAGCAGCTCTGAGGGGGCCGCCTATAATTCACCCCTCCACTTT.

The chain recombines TRBV4-3 with TRBJ1-1; perhaps TRBD1 as D (5 bases). CDR1 and CDR2 from the germline V gene are LGHNA and YSLEER. With 4 bases removed from V and 3 bases from J, the gap between germline ends came to 9 bases. The CDR3 is made up of 13 amino acids. The CDR3, as DNA: TGCGCCAGCAGCCTTAAGGGGTACACTGAAGCTTTCTTT. The encoded protein is CASSLKGYTEAFF.

The chain joins TRBV28 to TRBJ1-5; TRBD1 is a possible D gene (5 bases). The CDR3 length is 13 residues. CDR1 is MDHEN and CDR2 is SYDVKM in the germline V gene. The germline V and J ends were trimmed by 6 bases and 2 bases, with 8 bases remaining between them. In DNA, the CDR3 is TGTGCCAGCAGACGGGGGGGCAATCAGCCCCAGCATTTT. Translating gives CASRRGGNQPQHF.

This chain joins TRBV6-5 and TRBJ1-2, with TRBD1 matching 7 bases. V shed 6 bases and J 2 bases; nucleotides not matched to a gene: 6. The germline CDR1 and CDR2 sequences are MNHEY and SVGAGI. The CDR3 sequence is 14 residues long. The CDR3 sequence: CASRGRQGNYGYTF. The DNA of the CDR3 is TGTGCCAGCAGAGGTCGACAGGGAAACTATGGCTACACCTTC.

This clone is a singleton in its sample. The chain employs TRBV3-1 (or the pseudogene TRBV3-2) and TRBJ2-1, with a tentative D call TRBD2 (6 bases). The CDR3 has 15 amino acids. The V end lost 2 bases, the J end lost 6 bases, and 14 bases lay between the germline ends. Germline CDR1 reads LGHDT; CDR2 reads YNNKEL (reference sequence). The CDR3: CASSQPTRSVNEQFF. CDR3 DNA sequence: TGTGCCAGCAGCCAACCGACTAGGTCGGTCAATGAGCAGTTCTTC.

The chain recombines TRBV5-4 with TRBJ2-3, with 12 bases aligning to TRBD2. CDR1 SGHNT and CDR2 YYREEE come from the germline V gene (reference sequence). The CDR3 has 16 amino acids. The V segment lost 4 bases and the J segment 4 bases; nucleotides outside the gene matches: 7. The CDR3 protein is CASSPGLAGYADTQYF. In DNA form, the CDR3 reads TGTGCCAGCAGCCCCGGACTAGCGGGATATGCAGATACGCAGTATTTT. Variable domain in full (rest from reference TRBV5-4 and TRBJ2-3): ETGVTQSPTHLIKTRGQQVTLRCSSQSGHNTVSWYQQALGQGPQFIFQYYREEENGRGNFPPRFSGLQFPNYSSELNVNALELDDSALYLCASSPGLAGYADTQYFGPGTRLTVL.

The chain is built from TRBV14 and TRBJ2-3; D may be TRBD1 (6 bases). The CDR3 loop spans 14 amino acids. The V end was cut by 5 bases, the J end by 3 bases, with 12 bases between. Germline lookup yields CDR1 SGHDN and CDR2 FVKESK. CDR3 residues: CASSESGATDTQYF. Written as DNA, the CDR3 is TGTGCCAGCAGCGAATCAGGGGCAACAGATACGCAGTATTTT. The full variable domain, in which reference TRBV14 and TRBJ2-3 provide the parts outside the CDR3, is EAGVTQFPSHSVIEKGQTVTLRCDPISGHDNLYWYRRVMGKEIKFLLHFVKESKQDESGMPNNRFLAERTGGTYSTLKVQPAELEDSGVYFCASSESGATDTQYFGPGTRLTVL.

The rearrangement joins TRBV18 to TRBJ1-2; 8 bases align to TRBD1. V shed 3 bases and J 7 bases; nucleotides not matched to a gene: 10. The length of the CDR3 is 15 residues. Germline values: CDR1 KGHSH, CDR2 LQKENI. CDR3 bases: TGTGCCAGCTCACCTACGGACAGGGAGAGAAGTGGCTACACCTTC. Encoded protein: CASSPTDRERSGYTF.

This clone was detected only a few times. The chain carries TRBV5-6 and TRBJ2-7; 7 positions agree with TRBD1. CDR1 and CDR2 (germline): SGHDT, YYEEEE. The CDR3 runs to 16 residues. J lost 0 bases, V lost 0 bases, and 6 bases had no gene match. CDR3 loop: CASSLALAGGSYEQYF. Written as DNA, the CDR3 is TGTGCCAGCAGCTTGGCCCTGGCAGGGGGCTCCTACGAGCAGTACTTC.

This clone was seen a few times. This chain connects TRBV30 to TRBJ2-3; no definite D call. Germline CDR1 reads GTSNPN; CDR2 reads SVGIG (reference sequence). The ends were cut back, 2 bases at V and 9 bases at J, with 15 bases in the middle. This CDR3 has 13 amino acids. CDR3 residues: CAWSLTSAGTQYF. The CDR3 nucleotides read TGTGCCTGGAGTCTTACTTCGGCTGGGACGCAGTATTTT.